This T cell receptor beta chain was sequenced during a study of cytomegalovirus exposure and HLA in healthy donors. The PCR contained 60 Vbeta and 13 Jbeta primers. TCRdb keeps only in-frame clones here, not all; method: immunoSEQ multiplex PCR. The sample holds some 160,000 clones, around 77% seen once. Notes on this clone: Its antigen is unknown.

The CDR3 has 14 amino acids. With 10 bases clipped from V and 7 bases from J, the junction kept 7 bases outside the gene matches. Germline assignment: CDR1 MNHNS and CDR2 SASEGT. Study conclusions and caveats: For most TCR sequences rarity was the rule, although some public TCRs occurred in many donors. Later, an analysis found that common viral pathogens appeared to be linked with several of the most significant clusters. Listed as cytomegalovirus-associated were 150 to 200 TCR beta chains.

This receptor was identified in a man aged 60 to 75 in good health and CMV-seronegative. The chain combines TRBV6-1 with TRBJ1-6; 10 bases are shared with TRBD1. The sample taken for sequencing was PBMCs. The CDR3 nucleotides are TGTGCCACCTGGACAGGGGGATTAAATTCACCCCTCCACTTT. As protein: CATWTGGLNSPLHF.